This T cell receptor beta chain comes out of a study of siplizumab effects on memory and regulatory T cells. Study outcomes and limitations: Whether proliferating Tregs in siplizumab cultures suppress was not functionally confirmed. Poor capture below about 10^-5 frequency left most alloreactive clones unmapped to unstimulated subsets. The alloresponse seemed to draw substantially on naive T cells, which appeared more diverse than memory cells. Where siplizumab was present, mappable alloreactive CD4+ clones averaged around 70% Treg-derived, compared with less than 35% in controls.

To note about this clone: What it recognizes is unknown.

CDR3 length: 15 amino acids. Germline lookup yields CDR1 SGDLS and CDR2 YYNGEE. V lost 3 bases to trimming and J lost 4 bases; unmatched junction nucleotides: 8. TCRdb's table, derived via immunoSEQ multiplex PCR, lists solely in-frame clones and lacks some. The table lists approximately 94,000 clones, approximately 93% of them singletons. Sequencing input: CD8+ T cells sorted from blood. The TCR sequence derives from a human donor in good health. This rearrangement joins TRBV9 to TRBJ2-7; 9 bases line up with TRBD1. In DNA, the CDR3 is TGTGCCAGCAGCGCGGGACAGGGAATGCGGTACGAGCAGTACTTC. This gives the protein CASSAGQGMRYEQYF.